A selection of T cell receptor beta chains follows, all from one sample in a study of cytomegalovirus exposure and HLA in healthy donors. Libraries were prepared by immunoSEQ multiplex PCR; TCRdb keeps only in-frame clonotypes and omits some of them. The sample has roughly 180,000 clones; around 81% are singletons. What was sequenced was PBMCs. These TCRs come from a young woman in good health and CMV-seropositive. Both conserved end residues are part of each CDR3. Fields, in order: J gene, D gene, clone size, V gene, CDR3 protein, CDR3 DNA. A D gene is named only where the DNA matches it firmly. Clone size is given for some rows only: seen once, a few or many times, or a class if the clone is expanded.

J gene: TRBJ2-5; D gene: NA; clone size: NA; V gene: TRBV7-2; CDR3 protein: CASSLGAGGMETQYF; CDR3 DNA: TGTGCCAGCAGCTTAGGGGCTGGGGGGATGGAGACCCAGTACTTC
J gene: TRBJ2-2; D gene: TRBD2; clone size: NA; V gene: TRBV11-3; CDR3 protein: CASSRLAGATNTGELFF; CDR3 DNA: TGTGCCAGCAGCCGGCTAGCGGGGGCTACGAACACCGGGGAGCTGTTTTTT
J gene: TRBJ1-2; D gene: NA; clone size: NA; V gene: TRBV9; CDR3 protein: CASQGSRYGYTF; CDR3 DNA: TGTGCCAGCCAGGGTTCCCGGTATGGCTACACCTTC
J gene: TRBJ2-2; D gene: NA; clone size: NA; V gene: TRBV15; CDR3 protein: CATSRAVRTGELFF; CDR3 DNA: TGTGCCACCAGCAGAGCTGTGAGAACCGGGGAGCTGTTTTTT
J gene: TRBJ2-7; D gene: NA; clone size: NA; V gene: TRBV5-6; CDR3 protein: CASSQTGIGEQYF; CDR3 DNA: TGTGCCAGCAGCCAGACAGGCATCGGCGAGCAGTACTTC
J gene: TRBJ2-2; D gene: NA; clone size: once; V gene: TRBV6-5; CDR3 protein: CASSYRTGELFF; CDR3 DNA: TGTGCCAGCAGTTACCGGACCGGGGAGCTGTTTTTT
J gene: TRBJ2-7; D gene: TRBD2; clone size: NA; V gene: TRBV30; CDR3 protein: CAWTTGGGLSYEQYF; CDR3 DNA: TGTGCCTGGACTACGGGGGGGGGTTTGTCCTACGAGCAGTACTTC
J gene: TRBJ2-4; D gene: NA; clone size: few; V gene: TRBV6-5; CDR3 protein: CASSYLGGKNIQYF; CDR3 DNA: TGTGCCAGCAGTTACCTGGGCGGGAAAAACATTCAGTACTTC
J gene: TRBJ2-3; D gene: NA; clone size: NA; V gene: TRBV6-1; CDR3 protein: CARELLASWGGGAYF; CDR3 DNA: NA
J gene: TRBJ2-7; D gene: TRBD1; clone size: NA; V gene: TRBV11-2; CDR3 protein: CASSSGQGASHF; CDR3 DNA: TGTGCCAGCAGCTCAGGACAGGGGGCGTCCCACTTC
J gene: TRBJ1-2; D gene: NA; clone size: NA; V gene: TRBV28; CDR3 protein: CASRIQGPGGYTF; CDR3 DNA: TGTGCCAGCAGAATACAGGGTCCGGGTGGCTACACCTTC
J gene: TRBJ2-5; D gene: NA; clone size: NA; V gene: TRBV30; CDR3 protein: CAWSGGYGETQYF; CDR3 DNA: TGTGCCTGGAGTGGGGGCTATGGGGAGACCCAGTACTTC
J gene: TRBJ2-5; D gene: NA; clone size: NA; V gene: TRBV6-6; CDR3 protein: CATSGDQETQYF; CDR3 DNA: TGTGCCACGTCGGGGGATCAAGAGACCCAGTACTTC
J gene: TRBJ1-2; D gene: NA; clone size: NA; V gene: TRBV28; CDR3 protein: CASSLAGPARLLNYGYTF; CDR3 DNA: TGTGCCAGCAGTTTAGCAGGGCCCGCGCGCCTCCTAAACTATGGCTACACCTTC
J gene: TRBJ2-1; D gene: TRBD1; clone size: NA; V gene: TRBV5-1; CDR3 protein: CASSLEGGLHNEQFF; CDR3 DNA: TGCGCCAGCAGCTTGGAAGGGGGCCTACACAATGAGCAGTTCTTC
J gene: TRBJ1-3; D gene: TRBD1; clone size: NA; V gene: TRBV9; CDR3 protein: CASSAGTASGNTIYF; CDR3 DNA: TGTGCCAGCAGCGCTGGGACAGCCTCTGGAAACACCATATATTTT
J gene: TRBJ2-6; D gene: TRBD2; clone size: NA; V gene: TRBV7-9; CDR3 protein: CASSLAGGGASGANVLTF; CDR3 DNA: TGTGCCAGCAGCTTAGCGGGCGGGGGGGCCTCTGGGGCCAACGTCCTGACTTTC
J gene: TRBJ2-7; D gene: TRBD2; clone size: few; V gene: TRBV4-2; CDR3 protein: CASSPRLAGPTSYEQYF; CDR3 DNA: TGTGCCAGCAGCCCCAGACTAGCGGGTCCTACCTCCTACGAGCAGTACTTC
J gene: TRBJ1-2; D gene: TRBD1; clone size: NA; V gene: TRBV6-6; CDR3 protein: CASSNNRGRNYGYTF; CDR3 DNA: TGTGCCAGCAGTAACAACAGGGGGCGCAACTATGGCTACACCTTC
J gene: TRBJ1-6; D gene: NA; clone size: NA; V gene: TRBV6-1; CDR3 protein: CASSEVRFNSPLHF; CDR3 DNA: TGTGCCAGCAGTGAGGTCAGGTTTAATTCACCCCTCCACTTT
J gene: TRBJ2-1; D gene: TRBD2; clone size: NA; V gene: TRBV13; CDR3 protein: CASSLTSGVLFF; CDR3 DNA: TGTGCCAGCAGCCTAACTAGCGGGGTTTTGTTCTTC
J gene: TRBJ2-5; D gene: NA; clone size: NA; V gene: TRBV11-2; CDR3 protein: CASLGKRNREQETQYF; CDR3 DNA: TGTGCCAGCCTCGGTAAACGAAACAGGGAACAAGAGACCCAGTACTTC
J gene: TRBJ1-2; D gene: TRBD1; clone size: NA; V gene: TRBV9; CDR3 protein: CASSGGQGIGYTF; CDR3 DNA: TGTGCCAGCAGCGGTGGACAGGGCATTGGCTACACCTTC
J gene: TRBJ1-4; D gene: NA; clone size: once; V gene: TRBV6-1; CDR3 protein: CASSGLREKLFF; CDR3 DNA: TGTGCCAGCAGTGGGTTGCGGGAAAAACTGTTTTTT
J gene: TRBJ2-2; D gene: TRBD1; clone size: few; V gene: TRBV9; CDR3 protein: CASSAVRGSPGELFF; CDR3 DNA: TGTGCCAGCAGCGCGGTCAGGGGGTCACCCGGGGAGCTGTTTTTT
J gene: TRBJ2-5; D gene: NA; clone size: NA; V gene: TRBV15; CDR3 protein: CATSRAVETQYF; CDR3 DNA: TGTGCCACCAGCAGGGCGGTCGAGACCCAGTACTTC
J gene: TRBJ1-3; D gene: TRBD1; clone size: NA; V gene: TRBV2; CDR3 protein: CASSLGQGNTIYF; CDR3 DNA: TGTGCCAGCAGTTTGGGACAGGGGAACACCATATATTTT
J gene: TRBJ2-5; D gene: TRBD1; clone size: NA; V gene: TRBV5-5; CDR3 protein: CASSRQGETQYF; CDR3 DNA: TGTGCCAGCAGTCGACAGGGGGAGACCCAGTACTTC
J gene: TRBJ2-3; D gene: TRBD1; clone size: NA; V gene: TRBV6-1; CDR3 protein: CASSVEGAGTDTQYF; CDR3 DNA: TGTGCCAGCAGTGTAGAGGGGGCCGGCACAGATACGCAGTATTTT
J gene: TRBJ2-3; D gene: TRBD2; clone size: NA; V gene: TRBV5-1; CDR3 protein: CASTPFHGTSGSTDTQYF; CDR3 DNA: TGCGCCAGCACCCCTTTCCACGGGACTAGCGGTAGCACAGATACGCAGTATTTT
J gene: TRBJ1-1; D gene: NA; clone size: NA; V gene: TRBV19; CDR3 protein: CASRWSGMGAFF; CDR3 DNA: TGTGCCAGTAGGTGGTCAGGGATGGGAGCTTTCTTT
J gene: TRBJ2-2; D gene: TRBD2; clone size: NA; V gene: TRBV5-6; CDR3 protein: CASSLERGGSGTGELFF; CDR3 DNA: TGTGCCAGCAGCTTGGAGCGGGGGGGCTCGGGCACCGGGGAGCTGTTTTTT
J gene: TRBJ2-1; D gene: NA; clone size: NA; V gene: TRBV10-3; CDR3 protein: CAISESIFTVQFF; CDR3 DNA: TGTGCCATCAGTGAGTCGATCTTTACAGTGCAGTTCTTC
J gene: TRBJ1-2; D gene: NA; clone size: few; V gene: TRBV6-5; CDR3 protein: CASSYWGDGYTF; CDR3 DNA: TGTGCCAGCAGTTACTGGGGAGATGGCTACACCTTC
J gene: TRBJ2-5; D gene: NA; clone size: NA; V gene: TRBV5-4; CDR3 protein: CASSFPRETQYF; CDR3 DNA: TGTGCCAGCAGCTTCCCCAGGGAGACCCAGTACTTC
J gene: TRBJ2-1; D gene: NA; clone size: NA; V gene: TRBV27; CDR3 protein: CASSTIRDNEQFF; CDR3 DNA: TGTGCCAGCAGTACAATCCGGGACAATGAGCAGTTCTTC
J gene: TRBJ2-7; D gene: TRBD1; clone size: NA; V gene: TRBV28; CDR3 protein: CASSPDRERSYYEQYF; CDR3 DNA: TGTGCCAGCAGTCCAGACAGGGAAAGGTCGTACTACGAGCAGTACTTC
J gene: TRBJ2-2; D gene: NA; clone size: few; V gene: TRBV6-5; CDR3 protein: CASSDGGPVGELFF; CDR3 DNA: TGTGCCAGCAGTGACGGGGGGCCGGTCGGGGAGCTGTTTTTT
J gene: TRBJ2-3; D gene: TRBD2; clone size: NA; V gene: TRBV11-3; CDR3 protein: CASSLRGGPDTQYF; CDR3 DNA: TGTGCCAGCAGCTTGCGGGGGGGCCCTGATACGCAGTATTTT
J gene: TRBJ1-4; D gene: NA; clone size: NA; V gene: TRBV27; CDR3 protein: CASSASGFINEKLFF; CDR3 DNA: TGTGCCAGCAGTGCCTCCGGGTTCATTAATGAAAAACTGTTTTTT
J gene: TRBJ2-1; D gene: NA; clone size: NA; V gene: TRBV21-1; CDR3 protein: CASSSSRRYRENEQFF; CDR3 DNA: TGTGCCAGCAGCTCTTCGAGGCGTTACCGAGAGAATGAGCAGTTCTTC
J gene: TRBJ2-5; D gene: TRBD2; clone size: NA; V gene: TRBV9; CDR3 protein: CASSESKRGGETQYF; CDR3 DNA: TGTGCCAGCAGCGAGAGCAAGCGGGGGGGAGAGACCCAGTACTTC